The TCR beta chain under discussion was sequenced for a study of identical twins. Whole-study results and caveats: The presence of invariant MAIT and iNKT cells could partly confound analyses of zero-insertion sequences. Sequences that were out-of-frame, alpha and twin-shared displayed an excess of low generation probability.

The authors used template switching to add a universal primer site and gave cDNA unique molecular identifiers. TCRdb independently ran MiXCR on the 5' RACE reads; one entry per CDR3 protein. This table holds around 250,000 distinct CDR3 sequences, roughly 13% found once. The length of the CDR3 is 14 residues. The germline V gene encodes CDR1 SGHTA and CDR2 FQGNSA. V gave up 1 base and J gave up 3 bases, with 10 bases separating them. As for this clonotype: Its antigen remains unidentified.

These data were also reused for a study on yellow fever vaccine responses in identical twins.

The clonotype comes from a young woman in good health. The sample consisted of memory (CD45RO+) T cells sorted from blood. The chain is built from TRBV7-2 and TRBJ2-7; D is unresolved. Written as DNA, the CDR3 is TGTGCCAGCAGCTTAGGAAGCCTGAACTACGAGCAGTACTTC. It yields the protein CASSLGSLNYEQYF. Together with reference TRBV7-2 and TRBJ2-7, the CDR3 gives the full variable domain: GAGVSQSPSNKVTEKGKDVELRCDPISGHTALYWYRQSLGQGLEFLIYFQGNSAPDKSGLPSDRFSAERTGGSVSTLTIQRTQQEDSAVYLCASSLGSLNYEQYFGPGTRLTVT.